A selection of T cell receptor beta chains follows, all from one sample in a study of CD8+CD57+ T cells in acquired aplastic anemia. MiXCR, applied by TCRdb to the reads, yields one record per CDR3 protein. This sample yields roughly 220,000 distinct CDR3 sequences, of which more than 55% are seen a single time; around three fifths belongs to the top ten. The sample comprised sorted CD4+, CD8+, or CD8+CD57+ T cells (not recorded which) from PBMCs. Receptors originate from a human donor with aplastic anemia. CDR3s include the opening cysteine and the closing phenylalanine or tryptophan. A D gene is named only where the DNA matches it firmly. Clone size is not always given. Where it is, it says once, few, many or a class for expanded clones.

TRBD2	TRBJ2-6	TRBV7-3	NA	TGCGCCAGCAGCCAAGAACTAGCGGGGGCTGGGGCCAACGTCCTGACTTTC	CASSQELAGAGANVLTF
TRBD2	TRBJ2-7	TRBV5-4	many	TGTGCCTGGGGGGGGATTCTTACCTACGAGCAGTACTTC	CAWGGILTYEQYF
NA	TRBJ2-1	TRBV24-1	NA	TGTGCCACCGACGACAAAATCGGGGAGCAGTTCTTC	CATDDKIGEQFF
NA	TRBJ2-5	TRBV11-2	many	TGTGCCAGCAGTAACCGGTGGGGGGCAGAGGAGACCCAGTACTTC	CASSNRWGAEETQYF
NA	TRBJ1-4	TRBV12-3/TRBV12-4	NA	TGTGCCAGCAGGCCTCCGGGAGCTAGTATAGAAAAACTGTTTTTT	CASRPPGASIEKLFF
NA	TRBJ1-2	TRBV6-5	NA	TGTGCCAGCAGTAGGAGAAACTATGGCTACACCTTC	CASSRRNYGYTF
NA	TRBJ1-2	TRBV19	NA	TGTGCCAGTAGTATGATAGGGTTGGATGGCTACACCTTC	CASSMIGLDGYTF
NA	TRBJ1-3	TRBV19	NA	TGTGCCAGTAGTATAGGAGGTAACACCATATATTTT	CASSIGGNTIYF
NA	TRBJ2-3	TRBV2	NA	TGTGCCAGCTGGCAGGGCCAAACATATACGCAGTATTTT	CASWQGQTYTQYF
TRBD1	TRBJ1-5	TRBV29-1	many	TGCAGCGTTGGGACAGGGTTAAATCAGCCCCAGCATTTT	CSVGTGLNQPQHF
TRBD1	TRBJ2-3	TRBV24-1	NA	TGTGCCACCAGTGATTCACAGGGGGCCGGGACAGATACGCAGTATTTT	CATSDSQGAGTDTQYF
TRBD2	TRBJ2-3	TRBV20-1	NA	TGCAGTGCTAGAGTAGCGGGGGTTAGCACAGATACGCAGTATTTT	CSARVAGVSTDTQYF
NA	TRBJ1-6	TRBV4-2	NA	TGTGCCAGCAGCCAAGGCCTCCGGGAGCCCCTCCACTTT	CASSQGLREPLHF
NA	TRBJ2-2	TRBV2	NA	TGTGCCAGCCTTCAGGGATTGGCTTCCTCCGGGGAGCTGTTTTTT	CASLQGLASSGELFF
TRBD2	TRBJ2-5	TRBV7-2	NA	TGTGCCAGCAGCTCCGTGGGGGGGCAAGAGACCCAGTACTTC	CASSSVGGQETQYF
TRBD1	TRBJ2-3	TRBV6-1	many	TGTGCCATCCCGACAGGGAGTTTGGATACGCAGTATTTT	CAIPTGSLDTQYF
NA	TRBJ1-1	TRBV2	few	TGTGCCAGCAGGAAGGACCTCAACACTGAAGCTTTCTTT	CASRKDLNTEAFF
TRBD1	TRBJ1-6	TRBV5-1	few	TGCGCCAGCAGCGGGGACAGTCAGAATTCACCCCTCCACTTT	CASSGDSQNSPLHF
NA	TRBJ2-1	TRBV7-2	few	TGTGCCAGCAGCCCCCAGGGCAATGAGCAGTTCTTC	CASSPQGNEQFF
NA	TRBJ2-5	TRBV7-2	NA	TGTGCCAGCAGCTCCATACAAGGCAGAGAGACCCAGTACTTC	CASSSIQGRETQYF
TRBD1	TRBJ1-3	TRBV24-1	NA	TGTGCCACCAGTGATTTGGGGAGGGACAGAAGAATGAGCTCTGGAAACACCATATATTTT	CATSDLGRDRRMSSGNTIYF
NA	TRBJ1-5	TRBV12-3/TRBV12-4	NA	TGTGCCAGCAGCCGCTGGGAACAGCCCCAGCATTTT	CASSRWEQPQHF
NA	TRBJ2-7	TRBV6-6	NA	TGTGCCAGCAGTTACCGGAACGAGCAGTACTTC	CASSYRNEQYF
NA	TRBJ1-6	TRBV4-2	NA	TGTGCCAGCAGCTTGGAAACTGTGAATTCACCCCTCCACTTT	CASSLETVNSPLHF
NA	TRBJ2-1	TRBV7-8	NA	TGTGCCAGCAGCCTGGGGAGTAGCGGTACCCTCAATGAGCAGTTCTTC	CASSLGSSGTLNEQFF
NA	TRBJ1-6	TRBV12-3/TRBV12-4	NA	TGTGCCAGCAGCCCCGCTTCCGGGGGTTCACCCCTCCACTTT	CASSPASGGSPLHF
TRBD2	TRBJ2-1	TRBV2	NA	TGTGCCAGGATTCCCACTAGCGACTACAATGAGCAGTTCTTC	CARIPTSDYNEQFF
TRBD2	TRBJ2-1	TRBV20-1	few	TGCAGTGCTACCGGACTAGCGGACTACAATGAGCAGTTCTTC	CSATGLADYNEQFF
NA	TRBJ1-2	TRBV7-2	NA	TGTGCCAGCAGCTTAGGCAGCACCTATGGCTACACCTTC	CASSLGSTYGYTF
NA	TRBJ2-2	TRBV27	NA	TGTGCCAGCAGTCCTGCAAGCACCGGGGAGCTGTTTTTT	CASSPASTGELFF
TRBD1	TRBJ2-7	TRBV24-1	NA	TGTGCCACCAGTGACCCCACGACAGGGGGCAACTACGAGCAGTACTTC	CATSDPTTGGNYEQYF
TRBD1	TRBJ2-5	TRBV24-1	few	TGTGCCACCAGTAGGGACAGGGGAGGGGAGACCCAGTACTTC	CATSRDRGGETQYF